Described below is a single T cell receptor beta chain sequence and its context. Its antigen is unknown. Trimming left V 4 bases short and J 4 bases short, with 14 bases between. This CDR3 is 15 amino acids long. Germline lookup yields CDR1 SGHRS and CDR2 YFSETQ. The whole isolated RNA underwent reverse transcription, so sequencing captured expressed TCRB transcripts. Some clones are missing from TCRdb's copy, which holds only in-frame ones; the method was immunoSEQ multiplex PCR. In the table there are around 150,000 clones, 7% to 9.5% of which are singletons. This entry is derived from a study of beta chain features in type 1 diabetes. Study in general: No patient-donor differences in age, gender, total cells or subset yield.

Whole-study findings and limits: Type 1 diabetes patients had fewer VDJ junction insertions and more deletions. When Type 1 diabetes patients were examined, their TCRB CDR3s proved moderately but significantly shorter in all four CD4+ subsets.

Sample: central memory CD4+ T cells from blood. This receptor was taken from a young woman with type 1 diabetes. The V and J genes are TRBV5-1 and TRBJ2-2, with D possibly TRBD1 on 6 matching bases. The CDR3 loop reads CASSMGLGATGELFF. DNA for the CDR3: TGCGCCAGCAGCATGGGCTTGGGGGCCACCGGGGAGCTGTTTTTT.